The clone carrying this T cell receptor beta chain has a handful of counts. The antigen remains unidentified. The CDR3 is 16 amino acids. V shed 2 bases, J shed 2 bases, and the junction held 3 bases outside the gene matches. Germline V gene lookup returns CDR1 KGHDR and CDR2 SFDVKD. The entry originates in a study of T-cell memory formation after mild COVID-19. Study conclusions and caveats: Contracting CD8+ clones were enriched in EMRA, CD4+ mainly in CM and EM. Contracting clones from day 15 to 85 had balanced CD4/CD8; later expanders favoured CD4+.

A single record per CDR3 protein comes from TCRdb applying MiXCR to the 5' RACE reads. The table has some 440,000 distinct CDR3 sequences, roughly 25% seen once. The sequenced sample was PBMCs or a T cell subset sorted from them (not recorded which). This receptor was identified in an adult woman who had mild COVID-19 (a few samples of this study predate the infection). Cell type and time point are not known. The chain recombines TRBV24-1 with TRBJ2-7, with 12 bases aligning to TRBD2. CDR3 loop: CATSDSSGRAPYEQYF. As DNA, the CDR3 is TGTGCCACCAGTGATTCTAGCGGGAGGGCCCCCTACGAGCAGTACTTC.